Detailed here is one TCR beta chain. Its specificity is not known. Repertoires were generated with immunoSEQ multiplex PCR, while TCRdb's copy carries only in-frame clones and drops some. This table has around 95,000 clones, about nine tenths appearing once. This sample is part of a study of siplizumab effects on memory and regulatory T cells. Study results and limitations: Just a small share of alloreactive clones was traced back to unstimulated subsets.

Germline CDR1 reads SGHTA; CDR2 reads FQGTGA. The CDR3 is 18 residues long. With 2 bases clipped from V and 1 base from J, the junction kept 9 bases outside the gene matches. This receptor was identified in a human donor in good health. The chain joins TRBV7-3 to TRBJ2-3, with TRBD2 matching 10 bases. The specimen was CD4+ T cells sorted from blood. CDR3 in amino acids: CASSLGSGTSAGTDTQYF. CDR3 in DNA: TGTGCCAGCAGCTTAGGCTCCGGGACTAGCGCTGGCACAGATACGCAGTATTTT. Supplemented by reference TRBV7-3 and TRBJ2-3, the full variable domain reads GAGVSQTPSNKVTEKGKYVELRCDPISGHTALYWYRQSLGQGPEFLIYFQGTGAADDSGLPNDRFFAVRPEGSVSTLKIQRTERGDSAVYLCASSLGSGTSAGTDTQYFGPGTRLTVL.